Presented here are 7 T cell receptor beta chains from one specimen sequenced in a study of blood T cell repertoires in COVID-19. Clones were read by immunoSEQ multiplex PCR, and TCRdb kept only the in-frame ones, dropping some. This sample carries roughly 200,000 clones, around nine tenths of them seen once, and the ten largest clones take around 4.2%. Sequencing used PBMCs or T cells enriched from blood (not recorded which). All receptors derive from a woman under 40 with acute COVID-19.

The chain employs TRBV9 and TRBJ1-2; tentative D call: TRBD1 (6 bases). Trimming removed 4 bases from V and 5 bases from J, with 24 bases in between. The length of the CDR3 is 17 residues. Germline CDR1 reads SGDLS; CDR2 reads YYNGEE. The DNA for the CDR3 is TGTGCCAGCAGCTTCCGAGCCCCCGGGGACACCACTTATGGCTACACCTTC. Translating it yields CASSFRAPGDTTYGYTF.

The V call is TRBV12-3 or TRBV12-4, the J call TRBJ1-2; 9 positions match TRBD1. V was pared by 8 bases and J by 6 bases, with 7 bases of the junction left unmatched. The CDR3 is 13 residues long. CDR3 in DNA: TGTGCCAGCTTTTCTTGGACAGGGGATGGCTACACCTTC. Residues: CASFSWTGDGYTF.

V and J are TRBV29-1 and TRBJ2-2; the D gene is possibly TRBD1 (6 bases). V was clipped by 4 bases and J by 7 bases, with 13 bases between them. The CDR3 loop spans 13 amino acids. Germline values: CDR1 SQVTM, CDR2 ANQGSEA. CDR3 nucleotides: TGCAGCGTTGTCAGGGGCGGCGGCGGGGAGCTGTTTTTT. Amino acids: CSVVRGGGGELFF.

The chain combines TRBV30 with TRBJ1-1; D is uncertain. CDR1 GTSNPN and CDR2 SVGIG come from the germline V gene (reference sequence). The CDR3 sequence is 13 residues long. V lost 3 bases and J 2 bases, leaving 10 bases between the germline ends. CDR3 region: CAWRRNRNTEAFF. Written as DNA, the CDR3 is TGTGCCTGGAGGAGGAACCGAAACACTGAAGCTTTCTTT.

This clone was counted between two and nine times. The rearrangement joins TRBV5-6 to TRBJ1-2, with 7 bases lining up with TRBD1. This CDR3 is 14 amino acids long. V was pared by 4 bases and J by 7 bases, with 10 bases of the junction left unmatched. Germline-derived CDR1 and CDR2 are SGHDT and YYEEEE. The CDR3 DNA reads TGTGCCAGCAGCCCTGGACAGGTTATAGGTGGCTACACCTTC. Translation gives CASSPGQVIGGYTF. The complete variable domain, with remaining parts taken from reference TRBV5-6 and TRBJ1-2, reads DAGVTQSPTHLIKTRGQQVTLRCSPKSGHDTVSWYQQALGQGPQFIFQYYEEEERQRGNFPDRFSGHQFPNYSSELNVNALLLGDSALYLCASSPGQVIGGYTFGSGTRLTVV.

The rearrangement joins TRBV6-6 to TRBJ2-1; 10 positions match TRBD2. J was trimmed by 3 bases and V by 5 bases; bases with no gene match: 19. The CDR3 sequence is 20 residues long. Germline CDR1 reads MNHNY; CDR2 reads SVGAGI (reference sequence). CDR3 loop: CASSQIRQRGGKNHYNEQFF. The CDR3 DNA reads as TGTGCCAGCAGTCAGATTCGGCAGCGGGGGGGAAAAAATCACTACAATGAGCAGTTCTTC.

This chain's CDR3 is CTSSRQPLRSEAFF. DNA for the CDR3: TGCACCAGCAGCCGACAACCTCTCCGCTCTGAAGCTTTCTTT. This chain links TRBV1 with TRBJ1-1; the table's D call, TRBD1, was not checked against the DNA. TRBV1 is shown as a pseudogene. The CDR3 totals 14 residues.